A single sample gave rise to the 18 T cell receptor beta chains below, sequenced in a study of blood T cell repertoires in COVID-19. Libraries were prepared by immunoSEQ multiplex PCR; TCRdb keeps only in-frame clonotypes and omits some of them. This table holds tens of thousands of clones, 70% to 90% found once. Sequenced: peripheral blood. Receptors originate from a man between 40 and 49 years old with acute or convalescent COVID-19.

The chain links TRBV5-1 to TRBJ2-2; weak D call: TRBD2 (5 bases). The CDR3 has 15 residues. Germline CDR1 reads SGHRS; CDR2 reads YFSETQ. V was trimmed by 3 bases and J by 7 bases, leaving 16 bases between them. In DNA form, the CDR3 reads TGCGCCAGCAGCTCAGAGGAGGTTCGGAGCGGGGAGCTGTTTTTT. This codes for CASSSEEVRSGELFF.

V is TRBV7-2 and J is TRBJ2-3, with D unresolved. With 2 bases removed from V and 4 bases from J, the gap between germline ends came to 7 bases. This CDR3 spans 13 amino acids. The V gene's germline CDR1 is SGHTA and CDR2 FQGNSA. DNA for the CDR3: TGTGCCAGCAGCTTATCTATTGCAGATACGCAGTATTTT. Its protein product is CASSLSIADTQYF.

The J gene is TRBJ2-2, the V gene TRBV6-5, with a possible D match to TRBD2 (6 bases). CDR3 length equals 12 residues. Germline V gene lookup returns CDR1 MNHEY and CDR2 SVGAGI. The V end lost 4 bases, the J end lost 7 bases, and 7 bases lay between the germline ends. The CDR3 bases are TGTGCCAGCAGTTCCGGGAGCGGGGAGCTGTTTTTT. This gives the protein CASSSGSGELFF.

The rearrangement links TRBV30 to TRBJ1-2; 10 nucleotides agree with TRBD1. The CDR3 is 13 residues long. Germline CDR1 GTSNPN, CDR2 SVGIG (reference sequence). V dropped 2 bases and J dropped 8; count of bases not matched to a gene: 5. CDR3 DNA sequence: TGTGCCTGGAGTCCTGGGACAGGGGCAGGCTACACCTTC. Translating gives CAWSPGTGAGYTF.

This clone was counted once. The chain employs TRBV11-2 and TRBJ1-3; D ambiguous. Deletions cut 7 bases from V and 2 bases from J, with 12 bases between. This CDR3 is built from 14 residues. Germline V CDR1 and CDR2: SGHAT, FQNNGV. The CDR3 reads CASTPPGAGNTIYF. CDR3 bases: TGTGCCAGCACCCCCCCCGGAGCTGGAAACACCATATATTTT.

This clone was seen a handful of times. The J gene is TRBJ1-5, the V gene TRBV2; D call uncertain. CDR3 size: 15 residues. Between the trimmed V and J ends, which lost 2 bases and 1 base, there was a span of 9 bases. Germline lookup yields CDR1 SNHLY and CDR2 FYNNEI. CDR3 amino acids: CASSESSKSNQPQHF. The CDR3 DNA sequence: TGTGCCAGCAGTGAATCCTCTAAGAGCAATCAGCCCCAGCATTTT.

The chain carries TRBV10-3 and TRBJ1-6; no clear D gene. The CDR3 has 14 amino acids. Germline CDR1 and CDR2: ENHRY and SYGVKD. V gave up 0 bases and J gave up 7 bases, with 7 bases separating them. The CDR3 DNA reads TGTGCCATCAGTGAGTCGGGAGGGAATTCACCCCTCCACTTT. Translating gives CAISESGGNSPLHF.

CDR3 amino acids: CASSLHGGDSYQPQHF. CDR3 nucleotides: TGTGCCAGCAGCTTACATGGCGGGGACTCTTATCAGCCCCAGCATTTT. This sequence joins TRBV7-2 and TRBJ1-5; D perhaps matches TRBD1 (5 bases). V shed 2 bases and J shed 5 bases, with 16 bases lying between them. Germline CDR1 and CDR2: SGHTA and FQGNSA. The CDR3 has 16 amino acids.

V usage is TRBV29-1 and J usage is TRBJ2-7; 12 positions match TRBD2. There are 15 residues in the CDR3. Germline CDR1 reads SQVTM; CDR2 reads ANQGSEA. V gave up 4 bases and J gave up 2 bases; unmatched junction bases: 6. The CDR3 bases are TGCAGCGTTGTGGGGACTAGCGGGTCAGCCTACGAGCAGTACTTC. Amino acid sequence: CSVVGTSGSAYEQYF.

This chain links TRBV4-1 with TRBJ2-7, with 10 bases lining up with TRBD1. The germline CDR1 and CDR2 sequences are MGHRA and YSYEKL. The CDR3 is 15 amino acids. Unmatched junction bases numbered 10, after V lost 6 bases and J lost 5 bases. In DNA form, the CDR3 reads TGCGCCAGCAGTCTTGCCGGGACAGGGGCCAACGAGCAGTACTTC. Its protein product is CASSLAGTGANEQYF.

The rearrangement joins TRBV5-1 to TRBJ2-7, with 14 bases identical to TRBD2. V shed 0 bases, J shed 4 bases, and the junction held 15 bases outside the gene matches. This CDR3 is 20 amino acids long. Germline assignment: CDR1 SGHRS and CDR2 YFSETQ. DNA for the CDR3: TGCGCCAGCAGCTTGGGACTAGCGGGGGGGCCAGTCAAAGGAGTATACGAGCAGTACTTC. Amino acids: CASSLGLAGGPVKGVYEQYF.

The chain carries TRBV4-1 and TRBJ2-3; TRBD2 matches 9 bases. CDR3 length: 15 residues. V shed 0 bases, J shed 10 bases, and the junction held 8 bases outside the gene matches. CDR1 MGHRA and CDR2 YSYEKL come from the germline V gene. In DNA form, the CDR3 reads TGCGCCAGCAGCCAAGAAGGCGGGGGGGCCGTCCCGCAGTATTTT. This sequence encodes CASSQEGGGAVPQYF.

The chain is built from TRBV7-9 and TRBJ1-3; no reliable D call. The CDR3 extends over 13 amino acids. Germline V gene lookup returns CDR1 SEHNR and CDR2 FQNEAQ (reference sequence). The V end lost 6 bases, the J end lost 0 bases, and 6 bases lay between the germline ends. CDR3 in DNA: TGTGCCAGCAGAGCGAGCTCTGGAAACACCATATATTTT. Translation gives CASRASSGNTIYF.

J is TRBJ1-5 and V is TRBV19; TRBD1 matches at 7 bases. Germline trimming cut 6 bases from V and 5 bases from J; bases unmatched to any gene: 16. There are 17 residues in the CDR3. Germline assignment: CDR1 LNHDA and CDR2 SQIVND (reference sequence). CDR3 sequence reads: CASSQGQSTGFDQPQHF. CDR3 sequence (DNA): TGTGCCAGTAGCCAGGGACAGTCTACCGGATTCGATCAGCCCCAGCATTTT.

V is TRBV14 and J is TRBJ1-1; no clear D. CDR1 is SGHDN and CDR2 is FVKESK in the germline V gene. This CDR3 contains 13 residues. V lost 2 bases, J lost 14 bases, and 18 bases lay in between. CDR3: CASSQIGAPRQFF. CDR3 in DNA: TGTGCCAGCAGCCAAATCGGTGCACCCCGTCAATTCTTT.

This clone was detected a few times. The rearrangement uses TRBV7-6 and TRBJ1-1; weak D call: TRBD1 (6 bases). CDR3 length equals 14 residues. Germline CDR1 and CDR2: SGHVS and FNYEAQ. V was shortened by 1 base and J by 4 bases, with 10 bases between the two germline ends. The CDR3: CASSLVPGVTEAFF. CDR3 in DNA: TGTGCCAGCAGCTTAGTTCCAGGGGTCACTGAAGCTTTCTTT.

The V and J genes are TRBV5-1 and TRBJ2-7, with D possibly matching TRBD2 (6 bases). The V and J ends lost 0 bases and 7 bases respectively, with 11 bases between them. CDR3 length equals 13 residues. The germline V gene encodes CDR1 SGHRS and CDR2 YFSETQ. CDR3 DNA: TGCGCCAGCAGCTTGGTGGGACTGGGGGAGCAGTACTTC. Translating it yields CASSLVGLGEQYF.

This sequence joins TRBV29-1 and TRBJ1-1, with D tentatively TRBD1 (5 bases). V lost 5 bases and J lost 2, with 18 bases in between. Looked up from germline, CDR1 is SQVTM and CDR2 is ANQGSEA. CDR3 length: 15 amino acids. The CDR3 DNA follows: TGCAGCGTTCGCAACCAGGGATTGGGTAACACTGAAGCTTTCTTT. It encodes CSVRNQGLGNTEAFF.